The TCR beta chain under discussion was sequenced for a study of cytomegalovirus exposure and HLA in healthy donors. The study ran its PCR with 60 Vbeta and 13 Jbeta primers. The assay was immunoSEQ multiplex PCR, and TCRdb's table has in-frame clones only and misses some. The sample yields about 200,000 clones, approximately 70% seen once. CDR3 length equals 19 residues. In germline, CDR1 is SGDLS, CDR2 YYNGEE. V lost 4 bases and J 4 bases, leaving 24 bases between the germline ends. The sequencing sample was made of PBMCs. The receptor's source is a man aged 35-49 years in good health and CMV-seropositive. V gene TRBV9 combines with J gene TRBJ2-6; possible D gene TRBD1, 5 bases. The chain's CDR3 is CASSPLQAYSAPGANVLTF. The CDR3 coding sequence is TGTGCCAGCAGCCCTTTACAGGCCTACTCAGCCCCAGGGGCCAACGTCCTGACTTTC.